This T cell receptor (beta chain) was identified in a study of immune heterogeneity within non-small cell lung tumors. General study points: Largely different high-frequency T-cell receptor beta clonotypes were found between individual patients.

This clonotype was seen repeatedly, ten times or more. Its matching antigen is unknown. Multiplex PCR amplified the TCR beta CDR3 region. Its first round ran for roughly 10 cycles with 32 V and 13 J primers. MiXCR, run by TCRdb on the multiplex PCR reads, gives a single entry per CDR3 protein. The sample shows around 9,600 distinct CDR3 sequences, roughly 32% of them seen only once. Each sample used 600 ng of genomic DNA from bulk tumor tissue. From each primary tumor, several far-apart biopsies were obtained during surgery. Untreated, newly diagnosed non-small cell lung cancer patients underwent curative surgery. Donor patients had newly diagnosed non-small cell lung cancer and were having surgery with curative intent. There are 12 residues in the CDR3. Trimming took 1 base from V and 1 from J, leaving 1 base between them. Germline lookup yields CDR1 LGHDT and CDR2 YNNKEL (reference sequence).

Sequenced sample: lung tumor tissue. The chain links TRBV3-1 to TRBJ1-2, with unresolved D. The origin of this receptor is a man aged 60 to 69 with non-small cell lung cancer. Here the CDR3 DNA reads TGTGCCAGCAGCCAAGTTAACTATGGCTACACCTTC. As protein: CASSQVNYGYTF.